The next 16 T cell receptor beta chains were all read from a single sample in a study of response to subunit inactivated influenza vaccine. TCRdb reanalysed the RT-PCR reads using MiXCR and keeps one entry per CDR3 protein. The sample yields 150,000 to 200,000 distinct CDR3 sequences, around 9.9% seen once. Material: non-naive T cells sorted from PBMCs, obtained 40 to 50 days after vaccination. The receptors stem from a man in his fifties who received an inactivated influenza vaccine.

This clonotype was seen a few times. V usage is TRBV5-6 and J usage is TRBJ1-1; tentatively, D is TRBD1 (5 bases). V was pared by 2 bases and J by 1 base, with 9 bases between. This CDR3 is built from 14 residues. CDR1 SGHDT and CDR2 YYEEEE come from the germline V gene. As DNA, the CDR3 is TGTGCCAGCAGCTTCAGGGCGGGGAACACTGAAGCTTTCTTT. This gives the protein CASSFRAGNTEAFF.

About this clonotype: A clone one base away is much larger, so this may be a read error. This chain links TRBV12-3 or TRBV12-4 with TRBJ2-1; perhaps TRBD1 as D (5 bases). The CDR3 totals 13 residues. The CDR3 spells CDSNPTDPNEQFF. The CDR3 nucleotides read TGTGACAGCAACCCGACAGACCCCAATGAGCAGTTCTTC.

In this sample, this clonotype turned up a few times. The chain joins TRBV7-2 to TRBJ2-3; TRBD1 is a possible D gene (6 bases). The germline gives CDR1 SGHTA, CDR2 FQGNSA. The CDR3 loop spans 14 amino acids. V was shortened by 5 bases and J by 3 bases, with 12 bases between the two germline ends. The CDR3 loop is CASSTPGQTDTQYF. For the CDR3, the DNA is TGTGCCAGCAGCACGCCGGGACAAACAGATACGCAGTATTTT. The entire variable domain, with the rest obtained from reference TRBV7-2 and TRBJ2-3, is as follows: GAGVSQSPSNKVTEKGKDVELRCDPISGHTALYWYRQSLGQGLEFLIYFQGNSAPDKSGLPSDRFSAERTGGSVSTLTIQRTQQEDSAVYLCASSTPGQTDTQYFGPGTRLTVL.

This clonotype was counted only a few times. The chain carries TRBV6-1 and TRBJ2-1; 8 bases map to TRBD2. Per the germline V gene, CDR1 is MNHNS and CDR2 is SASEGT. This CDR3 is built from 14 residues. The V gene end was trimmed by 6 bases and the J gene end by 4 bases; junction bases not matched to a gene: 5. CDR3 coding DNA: TGTGCCAGCAGAAAAGCGGGAGCGTACAATGAGCAGTTCTTC. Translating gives CASRKAGAYNEQFF.

CDR3 bases: TGCGCCAGCAGCTTTAACCAATACAATGAGCAGTTCTTC. This gives the protein CASSFNQYNEQFF. This sequence joins TRBV5-1 and TRBJ2-1; D is unclear. V lost 2 bases to trimming and J lost 4 bases, with 7 bases between them. Germline values: CDR1 SGHRS, CDR2 YFSETQ. The CDR3 consists of 13 residues.

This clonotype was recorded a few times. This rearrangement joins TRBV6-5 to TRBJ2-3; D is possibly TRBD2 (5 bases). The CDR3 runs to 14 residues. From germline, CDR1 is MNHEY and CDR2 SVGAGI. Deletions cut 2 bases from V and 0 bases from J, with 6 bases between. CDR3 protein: CASSYRGSTDTQYF. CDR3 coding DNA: TGTGCCAGCAGTTACCGCGGGAGCACAGATACGCAGTATTTT.

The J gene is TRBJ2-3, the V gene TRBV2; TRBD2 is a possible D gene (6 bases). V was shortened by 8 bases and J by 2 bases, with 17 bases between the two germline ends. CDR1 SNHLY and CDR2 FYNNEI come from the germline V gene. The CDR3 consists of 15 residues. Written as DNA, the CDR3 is TGTGCCAGCGCCGGGAGAGCCTATTCCACAGATACGCAGTATTTT. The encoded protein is CASAGRAYSTDTQYF.

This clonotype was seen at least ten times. The CDR3 DNA reads as TGTGCCACCAGTGACCCCGGACTAGCGGGAACTTACAATGAGCAGTTCTTC. This translates into CATSDPGLAGTYNEQFF. The chain is built from TRBV24-1 and TRBJ2-1; TRBD2 matches at 12 bases. Germline CDR1 KGHDR, CDR2 SFDVKD. CDR3 length: 17 amino acids. J gave up 4 bases and V 4 bases, and 7 bases lay outside the gene matches.

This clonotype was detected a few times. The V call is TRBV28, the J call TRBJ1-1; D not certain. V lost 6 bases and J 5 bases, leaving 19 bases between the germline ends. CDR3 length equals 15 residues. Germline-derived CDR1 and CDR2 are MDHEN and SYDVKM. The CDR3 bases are TGTGCCAGCAGAGGGCTCCAGGTTGGGCGGACTGAAGCTTTCTTT. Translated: CASRGLQVGRTEAFF. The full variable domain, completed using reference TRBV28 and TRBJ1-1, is DVKVTQSSRYLVKRTGEKVFLECVQDMDHENMFWYRQDPGLGLRLIYFSYDVKMKEKGDIPEGYSVSREKKERFSLILESASTNQTSMYLCASRGLQVGRTEAFFGQGTRLTVV.

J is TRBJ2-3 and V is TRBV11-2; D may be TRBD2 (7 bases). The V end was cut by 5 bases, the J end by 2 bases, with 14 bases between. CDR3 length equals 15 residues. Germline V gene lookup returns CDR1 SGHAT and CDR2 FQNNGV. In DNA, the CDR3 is TGTGCCAGCAGCAAGGGGGGGTGGGACACAGATACGCAGTATTTT. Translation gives CASSKGGWDTDTQYF.

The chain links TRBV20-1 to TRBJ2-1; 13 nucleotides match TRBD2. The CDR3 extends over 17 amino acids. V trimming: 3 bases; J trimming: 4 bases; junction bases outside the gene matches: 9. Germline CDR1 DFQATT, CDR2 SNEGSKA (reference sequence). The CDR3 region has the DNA TGCAGTGCTAGCGGACTAGCGGGGGAGCAAACGTACAATGAGCAGTTCTTC. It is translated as CSASGLAGEQTYNEQFF.

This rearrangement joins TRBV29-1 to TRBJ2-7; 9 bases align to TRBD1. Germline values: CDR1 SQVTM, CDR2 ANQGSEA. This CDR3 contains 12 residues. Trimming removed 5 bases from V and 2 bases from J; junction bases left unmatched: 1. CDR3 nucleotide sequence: TGCAGCGTTCGACAGGGGGCCTACGAGCAGTACTTC. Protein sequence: CSVRQGAYEQYF.

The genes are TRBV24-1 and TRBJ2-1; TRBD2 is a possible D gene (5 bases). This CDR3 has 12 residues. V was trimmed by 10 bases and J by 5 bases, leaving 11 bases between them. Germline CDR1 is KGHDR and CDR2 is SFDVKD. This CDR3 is CATGRGNNEQFF. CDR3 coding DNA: TGTGCCACAGGTCGGGGTAACAATGAGCAGTTCTTC.

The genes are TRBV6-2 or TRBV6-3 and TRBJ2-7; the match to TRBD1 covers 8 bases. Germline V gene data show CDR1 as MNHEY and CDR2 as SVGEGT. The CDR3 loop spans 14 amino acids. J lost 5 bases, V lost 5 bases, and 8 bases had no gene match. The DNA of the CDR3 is TGTGCCAGCAGTAAGACAGGGGCTTGGAACGAGCAGTACTTC. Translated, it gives CASSKTGAWNEQYF.

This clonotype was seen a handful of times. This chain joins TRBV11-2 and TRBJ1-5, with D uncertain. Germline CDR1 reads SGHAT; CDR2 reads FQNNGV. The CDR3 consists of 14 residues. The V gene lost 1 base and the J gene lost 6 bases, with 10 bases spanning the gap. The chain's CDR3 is CASSLGSGFQPQHF. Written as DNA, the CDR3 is TGTGCCAGCAGCTTAGGCTCAGGATTTCAGCCCCAGCATTTT.

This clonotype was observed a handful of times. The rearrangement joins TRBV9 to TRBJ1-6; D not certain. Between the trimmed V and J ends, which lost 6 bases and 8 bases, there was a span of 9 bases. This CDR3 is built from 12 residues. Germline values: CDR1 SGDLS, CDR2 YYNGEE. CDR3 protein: CASNQADSPLHF. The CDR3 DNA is TGTGCCAGCAACCAAGCAGATTCACCCCTCCACTTT.